The 24 T cell receptor beta chains below come from one sample, sequenced in a study of blood T cells in healthy people across ages. Next came a second PCR, run for about 6 to 11 cycles, which used a sample-barcoded 5' primer along with a J-beta primer mix. One entry per CDR3 protein, called by TCRdb with MiXCR from the 5' RACE reads. This sample carries around 900,000 distinct CDR3 sequences, 51% of them seen once, and the ten largest clones take over 20%. Specimen: blood. The receptors here all came from a woman aged 55-75 years in good health.

Worth noting for this clonotype: This clone may be a read error of a much larger clone one base away. The gene calls are TRBV28 and TRBJ2-4; a weak D match, TRBD2 (5 bases). This CDR3 has 13 amino acids. Germline V CDR1 and CDR2: MDHEN, SYDVKM. V shed 2 bases and J shed 13 bases, with 15 bases lying between them. The chain's CDR3 is CASSLLGFGEQYF. CDR3 DNA: TGTGCCAGCAGTTTACTTGGTTTTGGGGAGCAGTACTTC.

The genes are TRBV3-1 and TRBJ2-3, with D uncertain. This CDR3 is built from 13 residues. Trimming pared 2 bases from V and 6 bases from J, leaving 9 bases between. CDR1 is LGHDT and CDR2 is YNNKEL in the germline V gene (reference sequence). CDR3 coding DNA: TGTGCCAGCAGCCAACCGGGCAGGGATACGCAGTATTTT. Residues: CASSQPGRDTQYF.

The V gene is TRBV20-1, the J gene TRBJ2-5; 8 positions match TRBD2. The CDR3 covers 14 residues. Trimming at V came to 7 bases and at J to 0 bases, leaving 7 bases not matched to a gene. The germline V gene has CDR1 DFQATT and CDR2 SNEGSKA (reference sequence). The chain's CDR3 is CSVAGPLYQETQYF. CDR3 nucleotide sequence: TGCAGTGTAGCGGGACCCTTGTACCAAGAGACCCAGTACTTC.

V and J are TRBV12-1 and TRBJ2-2; the DNA was not compared with TRBD1, the D call given in the table. TRBV12-1 is a known pseudogene. This CDR3 comprises 16 residues. The CDR3 is CASWPGQGPNTGELFF. As DNA, the CDR3 is TGTGCCAGCTGGCCGGGACAGGGGCCGAACACCGGGGAGCTGTTTTTT.

This chain connects TRBV12-3 or TRBV12-4 to TRBJ1-5; TRBD1 matches 7 bases. V shed 7 bases and J 6 bases; nucleotides not matched to a gene: 6. The CDR3 totals 13 residues. CDR3 loop: CASTQGGVQPQHF. As DNA, the CDR3 is TGTGCCAGCACCCAGGGGGGTGTTCAGCCCCAGCATTTT.

This clonotype has more than one count but fewer than ten. The chain couples TRBV4-2 to TRBJ1-4; D may be TRBD1 (5 bases). The germline CDR1 and CDR2 sequences are LGHNA and YNFKEQ. V lost 3 bases and J 5 bases, leaving 19 bases between the germline ends. This CDR3 region has 17 residues. This CDR3 reads CASSHYGLGTENEKLFF. The CDR3 DNA reads as TGTGCCAGCAGCCATTATGGATTAGGGACGGAGAATGAAAAACTGTTTTTT.

CDR3 sequence: CASSPRAGTGPYEQYF. The CDR3, as DNA: TGTGCCAGCAGCCCCCGAGCCGGGACAGGGCCCTACGAGCAGTACTTC. The genes are TRBV7-9 and TRBJ2-7; 9 bases align to TRBD1. In germline, CDR1 is SEHNR, CDR2 FQNEAQ (reference sequence). The CDR3 loop spans 16 amino acids. J was trimmed by 2 bases and V by 5 bases; bases with no gene match: 10.

This chain connects TRBV20-1 to TRBJ2-3; 12 bases are shared with TRBD2. Germline V gives CDR1 DFQATT, CDR2 SNEGSKA (reference sequence). Trimming at V came to 4 bases and at J to 3 bases, leaving 8 bases not matched to a gene. The CDR3 runs to 16 residues. The CDR3 is CSATLTSGRWTDTQYF. The CDR3 DNA is TGCAGTGCTACTTTAACTAGCGGGAGGTGGACAGATACGCAGTATTTT.

A few counts support this clonotype. V gene TRBV4-2 combines with J gene TRBJ2-1; no firm D call. Per germline, CDR1 LGHNA and CDR2 YNFKEQ. Trimming took 4 bases from V and 9 from J, leaving 16 bases between them. This CDR3 comprises 14 residues. CDR3: CASSLSELLGEQFF. CDR3 DNA sequence: TGTGCCAGCAGCCTCTCAGAGCTCCTCGGTGAGCAGTTCTTC.

This clonotype has only a few counts. This sequence joins TRBV3-1 and TRBJ2-7, with TRBD2 matching 8 bases. Per germline, CDR1 LGHDT and CDR2 YNNKEL (reference sequence). J gave up 0 bases and V 7 bases, and 5 bases lay outside the gene matches. The CDR3 sequence is 14 residues long. CDR3 protein: CASTFSGASYEQYF. The DNA of the CDR3 is TGTGCCAGCACCTTTAGCGGGGCCTCCTACGAGCAGTACTTC.

This clonotype occurred once. The V gene is TRBV6-6, the J gene TRBJ2-2; D remains unclear. The germline CDR1 and CDR2 sequences are MNHNY and SVGAGI (reference sequence). With 6 bases removed from V and 0 bases from J, the gap between germline ends came to 14 bases. There are 16 residues in the CDR3. CDR3 bases: TGTGCCAGCAGACCCCCAGGCCAAACGAACACCGGGGAGCTGTTTTTT. Translating it yields CASRPPGQTNTGELFF.

The rearrangement joins TRBV20-1 to TRBJ2-7, with D hard to call. Germline loops: CDR1 DFQATT, CDR2 SNEGSKA (reference sequence). The CDR3 contains 13 residues. V gave up 3 bases and J gave up 2 bases, with 11 bases separating them. The CDR3 coding sequence is TGCAGTGCTAGTTCCGGGTCCCCCTACGAGCAGTACTTC. Its protein is CSASSGSPYEQYF.

The rearrangement uses TRBV7-2 and TRBJ2-3, with 9 bases fitting TRBD2. In germline, CDR1 is SGHTA, CDR2 FQGNSA. The CDR3 covers 16 residues. The junction had 12 bases not matched to a gene; V was cut back by 5 bases and J by 6 bases. This CDR3 reads CASSAGGSGSSDTQYF. CDR3 sequence (DNA): TGTGCCAGCAGCGCGGGGGGTAGCGGGAGTTCTGATACGCAGTATTTT. Drawing the rest from reference TRBV7-2 and TRBJ2-3, the complete variable domain is GAGVSQSPSNKVTEKGKDVELRCDPISGHTALYWYRQSLGQGLEFLIYFQGNSAPDKSGLPSDRFSAERTGGSVSTLTIQRTQQEDSAVYLCASSAGGSGSSDTQYFGPGTRLTVL.

This chain links TRBV27 with TRBJ1-5; D gene uncertain. CDR1 and CDR2 from the germline V gene are MNHEY and SMNVEV (reference sequence). Trimming cost V 3 bases and J 2 bases, with 11 bases left between them. CDR3 size: 15 residues. As DNA, the CDR3 is TGTGCCAGCAGTTTTCGAGGAATAGGCAATCAGCCCCAGCATTTT. Its protein is CASSFRGIGNQPQHF.

The chain employs TRBV12-3 or TRBV12-4 and TRBJ2-5; D not resolved. This CDR3 is built from 13 residues. V lost 4 bases and J lost 4, with 10 bases in between. The chain's CDR3 is CASSSTTPETQYF. In nucleotides, the CDR3 is TGTGCCAGCAGTTCAACTACTCCAGAGACCCAGTACTTC.

This chain connects TRBV7-9 to TRBJ2-1; 7 bases map to TRBD1. The V gene end was trimmed by 4 bases and the J gene end by 5 bases; junction bases not matched to a gene: 2. From germline, CDR1 is SEHNR and CDR2 FQNEAQ (reference sequence). CDR3 length equals 13 residues. CDR3 sequence reads: CASSYTGDNEQFF. The CDR3 DNA reads as TGTGCCAGCAGCTATACAGGGGACAATGAGCAGTTCTTC. The variable domain in full, with the rest retrieved from reference TRBV7-9 and TRBJ2-1, is DTGVSQNPRHKITKRGQNVTFRCDPISEHNRLYWYRQTLGQGPEFLTYFQNEAQLEKSRLLSDRFSAERPKGSFSTLEIQRTEQGDSAMYLCASSYTGDNEQFFGPGTRLTVL.

The chain recombines TRBV7-8 with TRBJ1-5; D not certain. Germline V gives CDR1 SGHVS, CDR2 FQNEAQ. V was clipped by 7 bases and J by 1 base, with 26 bases between them. The CDR3 length is 19 residues. The CDR3 DNA reads TGTGCCAGCACTAGCCTGCTGGGGAATTTAAGAATCAGCAATCAGCCCCAGCATTTT. The encoded protein is CASTSLLGNLRISNQPQHF.

V usage is TRBV28 and J usage is TRBJ2-2, with 7 bases matching TRBD2. Germline values: CDR1 MDHEN, CDR2 SYDVKM. This CDR3 region has 15 residues. J gave up 0 bases and V 6 bases, and 4 bases lay outside the gene matches. CDR3 protein: CASRPSGTNTGELFF. The CDR3 DNA reads TGTGCCAGCAGACCCAGCGGGACGAACACCGGGGAGCTGTTTTTT.

V is TRBV11-2 and J is TRBJ2-1; 10 bases are shared with TRBD2. Near its end, the DNA agrees better with TRBJ2-7, so the J call may be wrong. Germline CDR1 and CDR2: SGHAT and FQNNGV. This CDR3 comprises 15 residues. The chain's CDR3 is CASTVLAGHYNEQYF. CDR3 DNA sequence: TGTGCCAGCACCGTACTAGCGGGGCACTACAATGAGCAGTACTTC.

The sample holds a few counts of this clonotype. The chain uses TRBV5-5 and TRBJ2-3, with TRBD2 identical over 9 bases. V trimming: 2 bases; J trimming: 1 base; junction bases outside the gene matches: 8. The CDR3 is 17 amino acids. The V gene's germline CDR1 is SGHKS and CDR2 YYEKEE (reference sequence). The DNA of the CDR3 is TGTGCCAGCAGCTTTTCCGCGGGAGGGGGGGGCACAGATACGCAGTATTTT. It encodes CASSFSAGGGGTDTQYF.

The chain couples TRBV5-1 to TRBJ2-1; a possible D gene is TRBD2 (5 bases). Germline V gene sequence: CDR1 SGHRS, CDR2 YFSETQ. V was shortened by 4 bases and J by 3 bases, with 8 bases between the two germline ends. The length of the CDR3 is 13 residues. The CDR3 nucleotides are TGCGCCAGCAGCCCCCGGGACTACAATGAGCAGTTCTTC. This codes for CASSPRDYNEQFF.

V gene TRBV4-2 combines with J gene TRBJ2-1, with D perhaps matching TRBD2 (6 bases). The germline gives CDR1 LGHNA, CDR2 YNFKEQ. Between the trimmed V and J ends, which lost 3 bases and 0 bases, there was a span of 12 bases. CDR3 size: 16 residues. The CDR3 loop is CASSHYLAASYNEQFF. The DNA for the CDR3 is TGTGCCAGCAGCCATTACTTAGCGGCCTCCTACAATGAGCAGTTCTTC.

The chain uses TRBV7-7 and TRBJ2-5, with a tentative D call TRBD1 (6 bases). CDR1 is SSHAT and CDR2 is FNYEAQ in the germline V gene (reference sequence). V lost 6 bases and J lost 4, with 18 bases in between. The CDR3 totals 15 residues. The CDR3: CASSTTGTLGETQYF. The CDR3 DNA follows: TGTGCCAGCAGTACAACAGGGACCTTGGGAGAGACCCAGTACTTC.

This clonotype was observed a handful of times. The chain links TRBV6-5 to TRBJ1-4, with TRBD1 as a possible D gene (5 bases). V lost 5 bases and J lost 8, with 18 bases in between. The germline V gene encodes CDR1 MNHEY and CDR2 SVGAGI. CDR3 length: 15 amino acids. DNA for the CDR3: TGTGCCAGCAGTCTAGCGGCCGGGACGCCCGAAAAACTGTTTTTT. It specifies CASSLAAGTPEKLFF.